These 29 T cell receptor beta chains share one sample of origin, sequenced in a study of blood T cell repertoires in COVID-19. Produced via immunoSEQ multiplex PCR; TCRdb's table is partial and in-frame only. This table holds about 320,000 clones, 75% to 90% found once. Sequenced sample: PBMCs or T cells enriched from blood (not recorded which). All receptors come from a man between 60 and 70 years old who had recovered from COVID-19.

As regards this clone: The junction shows a germline mismatch at one end, possibly a read error. The genes are TRBV27 and TRBJ2-7, with D perhaps TRBD1 (6 bases). Germline CDR1 is MNHEY and CDR2 is SMNVEV (reference sequence). The CDR3 spans 11 residues. The chain's CDR3 is CASSSTRDTVF. The CDR3 bases are TGTGCCAGCAGTTCCACCCGGGACACCGTTTTC.

V gene TRBV5-1 combines with J gene TRBJ2-3; D perhaps matches TRBD1 (6 bases). Germline V gene lookup returns CDR1 SGHRS and CDR2 YFSETQ. The ends were cut back, 0 bases at V and 4 bases at J, with 9 bases in the middle. The CDR3 length is 14 residues. The DNA of the CDR3 is TGCGCCAGCAGCTTGGGACAGGAGGCAGATACGCAGTATTTT. It specifies CASSLGQEADTQYF. Filled out from reference TRBV5-1 and TRBJ2-3, the complete variable domain reads KAGVTQTPRYLIKTRGQQVTLSCSPISGHRSVSWYQQTPGQGLQFLFEYFSETQRNKGNFPGRFSGRQFSNSRSEMNVSTLELGDSALYLCASSLGQEADTQYFGPGTRLTVL.

The chain links TRBV6-2 or TRBV6-3 to TRBJ2-7; D is undetermined. The length of the CDR3 is 12 residues. V lost 6 bases and J lost 0, with 6 bases in between. Germline CDR1 MNHEY, CDR2 SVGEGT. This chain's CDR3 is CASSTHSYEQYF. Written as DNA, the CDR3 is TGTGCCAGCAGCACACACTCCTACGAGCAGTACTTC.

A few counts support this clone. The chain uses TRBV2 and TRBJ2-7, with D possibly being TRBD1 (5 bases). With 4 bases removed from V and 7 bases from J, the gap between germline ends came to 14 bases. The CDR3 extends over 13 amino acids. Germline CDR1 is SNHLY and CDR2 is FYNNEI. The CDR3 sequence: CASSARVFAEQYF. The CDR3 DNA sequence: TGTGCCAGCAGTGCCAGGGTGTTTGCTGAGCAGTACTTC. Supplemented by reference TRBV2 and TRBJ2-7, the full variable domain reads EPEVTQTPSHQVTQMGQEVILRCVPISNHLYFYWYRQILGQKVEFLVSFYNNEISEKSEIFDDQFSVERPDGSNFTLKIRSTKLEDSAMYFCASSARVFAEQYFGPGTRLTVT.

The chain uses TRBV7-9 and TRBJ1-6; D is unresolved. Trimming pared 5 bases from V and 5 bases from J, leaving 7 bases between. Germline assignment: CDR1 SEHNR and CDR2 FQNEAQ (reference sequence). The CDR3 contains 13 residues. The CDR3 DNA reads as TGTGCCAGCAGCACATTGGATAATTCACCCCTCCACTTT. Its protein is CASSTLDNSPLHF.

In the case of this clone: Different DNA sequences within this sample yield the same CDR3. The chain recombines TRBV5-1 with TRBJ2-5; a weak D match, TRBD1 (6 bases). Germline loops: CDR1 SGHRS, CDR2 YFSETQ. V was clipped by 4 bases and J by 2 bases, with 9 bases between them. There are 13 residues in the CDR3. The DNA for the CDR3 is TGCGCCAGCAGCAGGGGGAGTCAAGAGACCCAGTACTTC. It encodes CASSRGSQETQYF.

This chain joins TRBV12-3 or TRBV12-4 and TRBJ1-2; D is unclear. The CDR3 is made up of 13 amino acids. V was cut by 6 bases and J by 5 bases, with 13 bases left in between. For the CDR3, the DNA is TGTGCCAGCAGCCCGGAGAGGATTTATGGCTACACCTTC. Its protein is CASSPERIYGYTF.

The chain combines TRBV6-5 with TRBJ2-7, with 9 bases fitting TRBD2. V shed 0 bases, J shed 6 bases, and the junction held 9 bases outside the gene matches. The germline V gene encodes CDR1 MNHEY and CDR2 SVGAGI. The length of the CDR3 is 16 residues. Here the CDR3 DNA reads TGTGCCAGCAGTTACTCGTCGGCTAGCGGGACGGGCGAGCAGTACTTC. Translating gives CASSYSSASGTGEQYF.

This rearrangement joins TRBV6-5 to TRBJ2-7; 7 bases agree with TRBD2. The CDR3 has 12 amino acids. CDR1 MNHEY and CDR2 SVGAGI come from the germline V gene. Trimming at V came to 8 bases and at J to 3 bases, leaving 4 bases not matched to a gene. CDR3 region: CASLGTIYEQYF. The CDR3 region has the DNA TGTGCCAGCTTAGGGACTATCTACGAGCAGTACTTC.

This chain connects TRBV19 to TRBJ1-1, with 11 bases identical to TRBD1. Germline V gives CDR1 LNHDA, CDR2 SQIVND (reference sequence). This CDR3 comprises 14 residues. V dropped 5 bases and J dropped 5; count of bases not matched to a gene: 4. The DNA for the CDR3 is TGTGCCAGTAGTGAAGGACAGGGGGCAACTGAAGCTTTCTTT. This encodes CASSEGQGATEAFF.

The chain couples TRBV19 to TRBJ1-1; the D is unclear. This CDR3 has 14 residues. V lost 6 bases and J 0 bases, leaving 11 bases between the germline ends. Germline CDR1 is LNHDA and CDR2 is SQIVND (reference sequence). The CDR3 DNA follows: TGTGCCAGTAGACACAGAGAGATGAACACTGAAGCTTTCTTT. This codes for CASRHREMNTEAFF.

This rearrangement joins TRBV4-1 to TRBJ2-5, with 8 positions matching TRBD1. The CDR3 totals 14 residues. J lost 5 bases, V lost 4 bases, and 6 bases had no gene match. Germline assignment: CDR1 MGHRA and CDR2 YSYEKL. CDR3 sequence (DNA): TGCGCCAGCAGCCTGCCAGGGGGCCGGGAGACCCAGTACTTC. This gives the protein CASSLPGGRETQYF.

The V call is TRBV28, the J call TRBJ2-7, with 10 bases fitting TRBD1. Germline trimming cut 8 bases from V and 2 bases from J; bases unmatched to any gene: 12. The CDR3 sequence is 16 residues long. In germline, CDR1 is MDHEN, CDR2 SYDVKM. CDR3 coding DNA: TGTGCCAGCGTTCCCTGGACAGGGGGAAGGCCCTACGAGCAGTACTTC. This gives the protein CASVPWTGGRPYEQYF. Combining the CDR3 with reference TRBV28 and TRBJ2-7 gives the whole variable domain DVKVTQSSRYLVKRTGEKVFLECVQDMDHENMFWYRQDPGLGLRLIYFSYDVKMKEKGDIPEGYSVSREKKERFSLILESASTNQTSMYLCASVPWTGGRPYEQYFGPGTRLTVT.

The sample holds a few counts of this clone. CDR3 sequence: CASSLPGQSYYGYTF. The CDR3 DNA follows: TGTGCCAGCAGCCTGCCTGGACAGTCATACTATGGCTACACCTTC. The chain recombines TRBV6-2 or TRBV6-3 with TRBJ1-2, with a possible D match to TRBD1 (6 bases). Germline lookup yields CDR1 MNHEY and CDR2 SVGEGT. V lost 6 bases to trimming and J lost 3 bases, with 17 bases between them. The CDR3 spans 15 residues.

The chain has TRBV7-9 and TRBJ1-5; 10 positions match TRBD1. CDR3 length: 15 amino acids. Germline values: CDR1 SEHNR, CDR2 FQNEAQ (reference sequence). Trimming removed 1 base from V and 6 bases from J; junction bases left unmatched: 3. The CDR3 region is CASSLEGTGAQPQHF. In DNA form, the CDR3 reads TGTGCCAGCAGCTTAGAAGGGACAGGGGCTCAGCCCCAGCATTTT.

V is TRBV7-2 and J is TRBJ2-3; 9 bases are shared with TRBD2. The CDR3 extends over 15 amino acids. Germline trimming cut 2 bases from V and 8 bases from J; bases unmatched to any gene: 8. The germline CDR1 and CDR2 sequences are SGHTA and FQGNSA. The DNA of the CDR3 is TGTGCCAGCAGCTTAACAAGCGGGAGGTGGGGTACGCAGTATTTT. Residues: CASSLTSGRWGTQYF.

CDR3 DNA sequence: TGTGCCAGCAGTTACCCCGGGAGTGAGCAGTTCTTC. Amino acids: CASSYPGSEQFF. This chain links TRBV6-2 or TRBV6-3 with TRBJ2-1, with D possibly TRBD2 on 6 matching bases. Germline V CDR1 and CDR2: MNHEY, SVGEGT. The CDR3 length is 12 residues. Trimming took 2 bases from V and 9 from J, leaving 8 bases between them.

The V call is TRBV2, the J call TRBJ2-1; 11 bases fit TRBD2. J gave up 10 bases and V 8 bases, and 7 bases lay outside the gene matches. Germline CDR1 SNHLY, CDR2 FYNNEI. The CDR3 covers 13 residues. The CDR3 sequence is CASRLLAGVEQFF. As DNA, the CDR3 is TGTGCCAGCCGTCTACTAGCGGGAGTAGAGCAGTTCTTC.

The chain carries TRBV9 and TRBJ2-5; no firm D call. The CDR3 totals 14 residues. Per germline, CDR1 SGDLS and CDR2 YYNGEE. Trimming took 0 bases from V and 0 from J, leaving 6 bases between them. The CDR3 DNA sequence: TGTGCCAGCAGCGTAGATCCAAACCAAGAGACCCAGTACTTC. Its protein is CASSVDPNQETQYF. The full variable domain, rest sourced from reference TRBV9 and TRBJ2-5, is DSGVTQTPKHLITATGQRVTLRCSPRSGDLSVYWYQQSLDQGLQFLIQYYNGEERAKGNILERFSAQQFPDLHSELNLSSLELGDSALYFCASSVDPNQETQYFGPGTRLLVL.

This clone was counted a single time. The chain is built from TRBV9 and TRBJ2-7; 9 nucleotides line up with TRBD2. The CDR3 covers 16 residues. Trimming took 0 bases from V and 2 from J; bases not matched to a gene: 6. Germline V gene sequence: CDR1 SGDLS, CDR2 YYNGEE. The CDR3 DNA is TGTGCCAGCAGCGTAGACCTAGCGGGGTCCACCTACGAGCAGTACTTC. Translating gives CASSVDLAGSTYEQYF.

The chain couples TRBV24-1 to TRBJ1-2; the D gene is possibly TRBD1 (5 bases). Germline CDR1 is KGHDR and CDR2 is SFDVKD. The germline V and J ends were trimmed by 8 bases and 4 bases, with 10 bases remaining between them. The CDR3 covers 12 residues. Here the CDR3 reads CATTATAYGYTF. The CDR3 bases are TGTGCCACCACCGCGACAGCCTATGGCTACACCTTC.

This clone showed up just a few times. CDR3: CASSEGPGQGVYGYTF. The CDR3 DNA sequence: TGTGCCAGCAGTGAGGGACCGGGACAGGGGGTCTATGGCTACACCTTC. V usage is TRBV6-1 and J usage is TRBJ1-2, with TRBD1 identical over 11 bases. The CDR3 is 16 residues long. Trimming at V came to 3 bases and at J to 4 bases, leaving 7 bases not matched to a gene. In germline, CDR1 is MNHNS, CDR2 SASEGT.

This clone appeared a few times. V gene TRBV5-6 combines with J gene TRBJ2-1; TRBD2 aligns across 9 bases. The CDR3 runs 16 residues. Germline values: CDR1 SGHDT, CDR2 YYEEEE. The J segment lost 5 bases and the V segment lost 0 bases, leaving 6 bases of the junction unmatched. DNA of the CDR3: TGTGCCAGCAGCTTGGGAGCGGGAGGTGGGAACAATGAGCAGTTCTTC. Translating it yields CASSLGAGGGNNEQFF.

The rearrangement links TRBV18 to TRBJ2-7, with 11 positions matching TRBD1. Germline assignment: CDR1 KGHSH and CDR2 LQKENI. Trimming cost V 4 bases and J 7 bases; bases outside gene matches: 3. The CDR3 contains 13 residues. The DNA of the CDR3 is TGTGCCAGCTCACAGGGACAGGGGGAAGAGCAGTACTTC. It translates to CASSQGQGEEQYF.

V and J are TRBV7-2 and TRBJ1-5; maybe TRBD1 (5 bases). The V end lost 0 bases, the J end lost 12 bases, and 15 bases lay between the germline ends. In germline, CDR1 is SGHTA, CDR2 FQGNSA. CDR3 length: 14 residues. The CDR3 coding sequence is TGTGCCAGCAGCTTAGCATCGACGGACACGGTCCAGCATTTT. Protein sequence: CASSLASTDTVQHF.

V and J are TRBV6-5 and TRBJ1-5; the match to TRBD1 covers 7 bases. V was pared by 7 bases and J by 6 bases, with 12 bases of the junction left unmatched. The CDR3 totals 15 residues. Germline-derived CDR1 and CDR2 are MNHEY and SVGAGI. CDR3 nucleotides: TGTGCCAGCACCTCAGGCGGCAGGGGGGTTCAGCCCCAGCATTTT. Residues: CASTSGGRGVQPQHF.

This clone has more than one count but fewer than ten. The V gene is TRBV10-1, the J gene TRBJ2-5; weak D call: TRBD2 (5 bases). Trimming removed 3 bases at V and 9 bases at J, with 14 bases between. CDR1 and CDR2 from the germline V gene are WNHNN and SYGVQD (reference sequence). The CDR3 runs 13 residues. The CDR3 loop reads CASSESNPRAQYF. In nucleotides, the CDR3 is TGCGCCAGCAGTGAATCCAACCCGAGGGCCCAGTACTTC.

This clone turned up a few times. The CDR3 reads CATSDSQGGVYGNTIYF. In DNA form, the CDR3 reads TGTGCCACCAGTGATTCTCAAGGAGGGGTCTATGGAAACACCATATATTTT. The V call is TRBV24-1, the J call TRBJ1-3, with D possibly matching TRBD1 (5 bases). Germline V gene sequence: CDR1 KGHDR, CDR2 SFDVKD. V was pared by 2 bases and J by 3 bases, with 16 bases between. The CDR3 has 17 residues.

The rearrangement links TRBV28 to TRBJ1-4, with a tentative D call TRBD1 (5 bases). The germline gives CDR1 MDHEN, CDR2 SYDVKM. Between the trimmed V and J ends, which lost 3 bases and 3 bases, there was a span of 8 bases. This CDR3 has 14 residues. CDR3 protein: CASSLRGSNEKLFF. The CDR3 coding sequence is TGTGCCAGCAGTTTGCGGGGGTCTAATGAAAAACTGTTTTTT.